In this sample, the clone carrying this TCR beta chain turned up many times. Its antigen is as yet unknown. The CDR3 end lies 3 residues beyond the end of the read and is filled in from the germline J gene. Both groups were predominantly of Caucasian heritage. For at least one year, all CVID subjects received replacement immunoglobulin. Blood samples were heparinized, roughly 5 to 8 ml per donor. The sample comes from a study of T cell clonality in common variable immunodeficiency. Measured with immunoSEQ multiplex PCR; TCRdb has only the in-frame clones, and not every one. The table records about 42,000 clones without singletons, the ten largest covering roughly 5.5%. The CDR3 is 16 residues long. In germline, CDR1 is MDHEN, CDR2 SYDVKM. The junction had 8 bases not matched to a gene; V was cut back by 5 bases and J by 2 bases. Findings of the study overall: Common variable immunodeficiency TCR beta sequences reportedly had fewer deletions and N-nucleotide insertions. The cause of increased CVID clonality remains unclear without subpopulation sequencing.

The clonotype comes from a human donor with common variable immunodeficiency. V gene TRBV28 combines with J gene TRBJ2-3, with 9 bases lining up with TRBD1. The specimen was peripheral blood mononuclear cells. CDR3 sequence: CASSPQGAPTTDTQYF. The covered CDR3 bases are TGTGCCAGCAGTCCACAGGGGGCCCCAACCACAGATACG.